This T cell receptor (beta chain) derives from a study of cytotoxic CD8 clonotypes in ibrutinib-treated CLL. In the study overall: Enrolment comprised some 10 relapsed/refractory and roughly 15 treatment-naive patients; about 17 were IGHV unmutated. Findings and limits, study-wide: Whereas clonality rose at ibrutinib response, it declined toward baseline at progression. On treatment, the uncommon public clonotypes contracted or remained stable.

V was shortened by 4 bases and J by 4 bases, with 16 bases between the two germline ends. CDR1 LNHDA and CDR2 SQIVND come from the germline V gene (reference sequence). The CDR3 is 16 residues long. Concerning this clone itself: Its target is unknown.

Produced via immunoSEQ multiplex PCR; TCRdb's table is partial and in-frame only. The sample carries some 140,000 clones, about 91% recorded once. Here the sequenced sample was PBMCs, taken after 12 months of ibrutinib treatment. The genes are TRBV19 and TRBJ1-4; TRBD1 might be the D (6 bases). This sequence was found in a human donor with chronic lymphocytic leukemia. The CDR3 bases are TGTGCCAGTAGTACCCCCCGCGGACAGCGTAATGAAAAACTGTTTTTT. Its translation: CASSTPRGQRNEKLFF.